Only a few counts were recorded for the clone carrying this T cell receptor beta chain. Its matching antigen is unknown. These data belong to a study of early T cells in non-severe SARS-CoV-2 infection. The overall study: It was bulk RNA from unsorted whole blood that was sequenced, and the chains were unpaired.

Per the germline V gene, CDR1 is LGHNA and CDR2 is YSLEER. There are 15 residues in the CDR3. After removal of 3 bases from V and 6 bases from J, the junction contained 7 bases not matched to a gene. Individual cDNA molecules were tagged with unique molecular identifiers. TCRdb called the 5' RACE reads again in MiXCR, with one record for every CDR3 protein. The table lists about 56,000 distinct CDR3 sequences, about 11% of them singletons. Study-wide points: VDJdb matching, biased toward anti-spike CD8 responses, missed private and CD4 specificities.

The receptor's source is an adult who was a healthcare worker with PCR-confirmed SARS-CoV-2 infection or an uninfected control (not recorded which). The chain is built from TRBV4-3 and TRBJ2-7, with 11 bases fitting TRBD1. Sequencing used whole blood. Here the CDR3 DNA reads TGCGCCAGCAGCCATGGACAGGGGGCGCAGGGCGAGCAGTACTTC. Amino acids: CASSHGQGAQGEQYF.